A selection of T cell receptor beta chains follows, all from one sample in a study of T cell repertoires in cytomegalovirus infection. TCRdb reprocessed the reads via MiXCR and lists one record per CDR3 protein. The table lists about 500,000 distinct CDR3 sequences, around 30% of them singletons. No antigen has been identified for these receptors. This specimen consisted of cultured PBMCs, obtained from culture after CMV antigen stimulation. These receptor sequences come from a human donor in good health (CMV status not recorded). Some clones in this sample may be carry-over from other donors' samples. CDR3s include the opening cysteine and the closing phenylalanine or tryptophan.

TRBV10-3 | CAISDQQETQYF
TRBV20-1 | CSAAPSNQPQHF
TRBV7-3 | CASSLTSIAGTGRGNTGELFF
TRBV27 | CASRGGLDSYEQYF
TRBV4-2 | CASRQSEGEIYGYTF
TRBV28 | CASSLSRWGALNTEAFF
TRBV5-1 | CASSPVGRNPTMGDTQYF
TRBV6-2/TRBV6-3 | CASSPAGRISGNTIYF
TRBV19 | CASSIDSAGFQPQHF
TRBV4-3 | CASSQDAGVDYGYTF
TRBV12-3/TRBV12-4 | CASSFRREETQYF
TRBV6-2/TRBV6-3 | CASSQLGGPSPDTQYF
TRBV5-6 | CASSPVMGEAFF
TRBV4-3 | CASSLGKGSSYNEQFF
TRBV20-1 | CSARDHRGYTF
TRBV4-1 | CASSQEDRGFATNEKLFF